The 9 T cell receptor beta chains presented below share a single source sample, sequenced in a study of Ad26.COV2.S vaccination and SARS-CoV-2 variants (dated by TCRdb to about 2021). The treatment or condition label of this sample denotes: around 19 received Ad26.COV2.S at low or high dose, single or two shots; about 5 received placebo; per-sample allocation not given. Repertoires of vaccine and placebo recipients were sequenced from samples taken on day 63 after the first injection. The library came from the immunoSEQ multiplex PCR assay. This is the immuneACCESS table as TCRdb keeps it, with only in-frame sequences that have V and J called. A part of the clones is gone; compared with another copy, unresolved V genes explain less than half, and the rest is unexplained. This sample lists 350,000 to 500,000 clones; nearly 90% were detected once. About 2.5% of the sample comes from the top ten. The specimen was peripheral blood, collected in a trial of Ad26.COV2.S vaccine versus placebo. The receptors derive from a person between 18 and 59 years old who received the Ad26.COV2.S COVID-19 vaccine or a placebo.

In this sample, this clone turned up a few times. J is TRBJ1-6 and V is TRBV7-9; TRBD1 is a possible D gene (6 bases). CDR3 size: 14 residues. Deletions cut 5 bases from V and 10 bases from J, with 15 bases between. In germline, CDR1 is SEHNR, CDR2 FQNEAQ (reference sequence). CDR3 coding DNA: TGTGCCAGCAGCCGCACTGGACAGCCATCACCCCTCCACTTT. As protein: CASSRTGQPSPLHF.

V gene TRBV11-3 combines with J gene TRBJ2-4, with a possible D match to TRBD1 (8 bases). CDR1 is SGHNT and CDR2 is YENEEA in the germline V gene. CDR3 length: 15 residues. V was pared by 2 bases and J by 8 bases, with 16 bases between. CDR3 nucleotide sequence: TGTGCCAGCAGCTTAACCAGGGGGCGGGGGTACATTCAGTACTTC. Its translation: CASSLTRGRGYIQYF. Filled out from reference TRBV11-3 and TRBJ2-4, the complete variable domain reads EAGVVQSPRYKIIEKKQPVAFWCNPISGHNTLYWYLQNLGQGPELLIRYENEEAVDDSQLPKDRFSAERLKGVDSTLKIQPAELGDSAVYLCASSLTRGRGYIQYFGAGTRLSVL.

The V call is TRBV28, the J call TRBJ2-7; the D gene could be TRBD1 or TRBD2 (6 bases each). Trimming took 2 bases from V and 6 from J, leaving 14 bases between them. The CDR3 spans 14 residues. Germline values: CDR1 MDHEN, CDR2 SYDVKM. In nucleotides, the CDR3 is TGTGCCAGCAGTTTAAGGGGGAGGAGGCGCGAGCAGTACGTC. Its protein product is CASSLRGRRREQYV.

The rearrangement links TRBV7-9 to TRBJ1-1; D is undetermined. V lost 2 bases and J 5 bases, leaving 6 bases between the germline ends. Germline-derived CDR1 and CDR2 are SEHNR and FQNEAQ (reference sequence). The CDR3 totals 12 residues. In DNA form, the CDR3 reads TGTGCCAGCAGCTTACTAGGGACTGAAGCTTTCTTT. It specifies CASSLLGTEAFF.

This chain links TRBV5-5 with TRBJ1-2; D might be TRBD1 (5 bases). V lost 0 bases and J 1 base, leaving 13 bases between the germline ends. This CDR3 region has 16 residues. CDR1 is SGHKS and CDR2 is YYEKEE in the germline V gene (reference sequence). CDR3 nucleotide sequence: TGTGCCAGCAGCTTGGGGGTTTCGACAGTTAACTATGGCTACACCTTC. It yields the protein CASSLGVSTVNYGYTF.

V usage is TRBV27 and J usage is TRBJ1-2; 7 bases are shared with TRBD1. The CDR3 totals 17 residues. V lost 5 bases to trimming and J lost 1 base; unmatched junction nucleotides: 13. CDR1 and CDR2 from the germline V gene are MNHEY and SMNVEV (reference sequence). The chain's CDR3 is CASSKIFGQADNYGYTF. The CDR3 region has the DNA TGTGCCAGCAGTAAAATCTTCGGACAGGCTGATAACTATGGCTACACCTTC.

This chain links TRBV4-2 with TRBJ1-2; TRBD1 agrees at 9 bases. The trim removed 0 bases at V and 4 bases at J, leaving 6 bases unmatched. The V gene's germline CDR1 is LGHNA and CDR2 YNFKEQ. This CDR3 contains 16 residues. Here the CDR3 DNA reads TGTGCCAGCAGCCAAGAGAACAGGGGGCCGGGCTATGGCTACACCTTC. This gives the protein CASSQENRGPGYGYTF.

This clone was detected a few times. The V call is TRBV6-4, the J call TRBJ2-1, with D possibly matching TRBD1 (5 bases). The germline V gene encodes CDR1 MRHNA and CDR2 SNTAGT. The V end was cut by 0 bases, the J end by 6 bases, with 9 bases between. The CDR3 is made up of 14 amino acids. The CDR3 loop is CASSDSNGANEQFF. CDR3 coding DNA: TGTGCCAGCAGTGACTCGAATGGGGCCAATGAGCAGTTCTTC.

The V call is TRBV7-9, the J call TRBJ2-2; TRBD2 might be the D (6 bases). The V end lost 5 bases, the J end lost 0 bases, and 13 bases lay between the germline ends. Germline CDR1 SEHNR, CDR2 FQNEAQ (reference sequence). This CDR3 region has 16 residues. In DNA form, the CDR3 reads TGTGCCAGCAGCGCAGCGGGCAACGCGAACACCGGGGAGCTGTTTTTT. It specifies CASSAAGNANTGELFF.